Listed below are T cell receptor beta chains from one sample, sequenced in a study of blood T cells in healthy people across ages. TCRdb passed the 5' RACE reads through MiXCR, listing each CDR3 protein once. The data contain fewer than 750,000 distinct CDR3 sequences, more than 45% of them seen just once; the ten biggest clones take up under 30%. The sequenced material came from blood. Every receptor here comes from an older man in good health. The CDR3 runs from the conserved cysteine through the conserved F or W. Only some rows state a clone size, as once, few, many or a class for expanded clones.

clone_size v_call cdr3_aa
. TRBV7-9 CASTLSGRGSYNEQFF
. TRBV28 CASKQGGEKLFF
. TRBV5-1 CASSQGDTEAFF
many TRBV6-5 CASSYSLRLNTEAFF
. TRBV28 CASSKPQGPNQPQHF
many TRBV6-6 CASKSPGGHNEQFF
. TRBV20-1 CSARVSNYGYTF
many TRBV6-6 CASSDRTSGVYEQYF
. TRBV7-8 CASSPSNTDTQYF
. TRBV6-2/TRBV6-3 CASSQGLAQDTQYF
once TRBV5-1 CASSLSRPSLVSEWETQYF
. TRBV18 CASSLIQGSLTDTQYF
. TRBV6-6 CASSSAAGGIKAQYF
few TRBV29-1 CSVGTERNQPQHF
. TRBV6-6 CASSYSLGPLHF
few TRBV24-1 CATSGLTSVSYNEQFF
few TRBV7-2 CASSPAGTVGAQHF
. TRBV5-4 CASSLQGADEQFF
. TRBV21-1 CACSKGIGRWTKNIQYF
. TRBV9 CASSSGGGLITDTQYF
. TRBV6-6 CASSINQIQETQYF
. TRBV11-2 CASSLDGGGGVGEQYF
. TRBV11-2 CASSLDSGASEQFF
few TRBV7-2 CASSLGPVERGALSTDTQYF
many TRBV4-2 CASSQVQGYGYTF
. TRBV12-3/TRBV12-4 CASRSGIQDNEQFF
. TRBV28 CASSEGQAKSPLHF
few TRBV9 CASSVAVGGNEQFF
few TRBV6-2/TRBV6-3 CATAVIDSTYSNQPQHF
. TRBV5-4 CACSPLGRSGYTF
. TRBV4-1 CASSQDSSGNNEQYF
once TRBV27 CASSPNRGRVTYEQYF
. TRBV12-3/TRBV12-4 CASSFVGQGRSYNSPLHF
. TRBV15 CATSRDVSLLAGDEQYF
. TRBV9 CASSVEASGGAHNEQFF
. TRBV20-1 CSAPTGTGESDTQYF
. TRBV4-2 CASSQQGVAGEQYF
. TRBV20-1 CSARHLRQGVHNEQFF
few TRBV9 CASSVAGGLAGGVYEQYF
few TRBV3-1 CASSRFGDEQYF
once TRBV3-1 CASSHGDRRPYEQYF
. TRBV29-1 CSGTLDRGRTDTQYF
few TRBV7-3 CASSLMGHYQETQYF